The 22 T cell receptor beta chains given below trace back to one sample, sequenced in a study of CD8+ T cells in alopecia areata. Investigators isolated RNA and reverse transcribed it into cDNA to act as the sequencing template. Generated by immunoSEQ multiplex PCR, the TCRdb table keeps only in-frame clones and is missing some. The sample lists under 250,000 clones, 50% to 65% occurring once. Sample: CD4+ T cells sorted from blood, taken at week 0. These receptors all come from a human donor with alopecia areata.

The chain employs TRBV27 and TRBJ2-4; unclear D gene. Trimming removed 4 bases from V and 0 bases from J, with 19 bases in between. The CDR3 contains 18 residues. Germline values: CDR1 MNHEY, CDR2 SMNVEV (reference sequence). CDR3 nucleotide sequence: TGTGCCAGCAGTTCGTTCCTTACACCGAGATTAGCCAAAAACATTCAGTACTTC. Protein: CASSSFLTPRLAKNIQYF.

The gene calls are TRBV9 and TRBJ1-2; possible D gene TRBD1, 6 bases. V was shortened by 4 bases and J by 6 bases, with 16 bases between the two germline ends. From germline, CDR1 is SGDLS and CDR2 YYNGEE. The CDR3 length is 14 residues. The CDR3 spells CASSPRGQPHGYTF. The CDR3 coding sequence is TGTGCCAGCAGCCCCCGGGGACAACCCCATGGCTACACCTTC.

This chain links TRBV29-1 with TRBJ2-3; the D gene is possibly TRBD1 (5 bases). CDR1 is SQVTM and CDR2 is ANQGSEA in the germline V gene. The ends were cut back, 3 bases at V and 2 bases at J, with 12 bases in the middle. This CDR3 region has 14 residues. CDR3 sequence: CSVDMAGPTDTQYF. CDR3 nucleotide sequence: TGCAGCGTTGATATGGCAGGGCCCACAGATACGCAGTATTTT.

This clone was counted only a few times. This sequence joins TRBV19 and TRBJ1-1; TRBD1 agrees at 8 bases. V was pared by 3 bases and J by 0 bases, with 3 bases of the junction left unmatched. The CDR3 has 15 residues. Germline values: CDR1 LNHDA, CDR2 SQIVND (reference sequence). CDR3 protein: CASSMGQAMNTEAFF. The CDR3 DNA is TGTGCCAGTAGTATGGGACAGGCTATGAACACTGAAGCTTTCTTT.

The gene calls are TRBV6-1 and TRBJ1-5, with TRBD1 matching over 10 bases. The CDR3 is 14 residues long. Germline values: CDR1 MNHNS, CDR2 SASEGT. V was pared by 7 bases and J by 2 bases, with 2 bases of the junction left unmatched. The CDR3 bases are TGTGCCAGCATCGGGACAGGGGGCAATCAGCCCCAGCATTTT. Protein sequence: CASIGTGGNQPQHF.

This clone was observed a few times. The chain carries TRBV6-1 and TRBJ1-3; the D is unclear. There are 14 residues in the CDR3. The germline V gene encodes CDR1 MNHNS and CDR2 SASEGT. The V end lost 7 bases, the J end lost 2 bases, and 12 bases lay between the germline ends. The CDR3 nucleotides read TGTGCCAGCAAGGTGGCACTTACTGGAAACACCATATATTTT. As protein: CASKVALTGNTIYF.

This chain links TRBV29-1 with TRBJ1-1, with a weak D call TRBD1 (6 bases). The V and J ends lost 1 base and 7 bases respectively, with 10 bases between them. Germline-derived CDR1 and CDR2 are SQVTM and ANQGSEA. This CDR3 is 12 amino acids long. The CDR3 loop is CSVEGTVDEAFF. In DNA, the CDR3 is TGCAGCGTTGAAGGGACAGTGGATGAAGCTTTCTTT.

This clone was counted a few times. V usage is TRBV11-1 and J usage is TRBJ2-3; D is undetermined. The germline V gene has CDR1 SGHAT and CDR2 FQDESV (reference sequence). The CDR3 is 15 residues long. Trimming pared 0 bases from V and 4 bases from J, leaving 11 bases between. Here the CDR3 reads CASSLAQERPDTQYF. In DNA form, the CDR3 reads TGTGCCAGCAGCTTAGCACAAGAGCGCCCAGATACGCAGTATTTT.

This clone was counted between two and nine times. This chain joins TRBV15 and TRBJ2-7; D is perhaps TRBD1 (6 bases). Trimming pared 5 bases from V and 0 bases from J, leaving 11 bases between. Germline V lookup: CDR1 LNHNV, CDR2 YYDKDF (reference sequence). This CDR3 is 14 amino acids long. CDR3 residues: CATSPRQDSYEQYF. The CDR3 DNA is TGTGCCACCAGCCCACGACAGGACTCCTACGAGCAGTACTTC.

Of note for this clone: A read error may be the cause here, since a much bigger clone is one base away. V gene TRBV11-2 combines with J gene TRBJ1-2, with 7 bases that match TRBD1. V gave up 5 bases and J gave up 3 bases; unmatched junction bases: 3. Germline V CDR1 and CDR2: SGHAT, FQNNGV. This CDR3 has 13 residues. This chain's CDR3 is CASSPDRDYGYTF. As DNA, the CDR3 is TGTGCCAGCAGCCCAGACAGGGACTATGGCTACACCTTC. Drawing the rest from reference TRBV11-2 and TRBJ1-2, the complete variable domain is EAGVAQSPRYKIIEKRQSVAFWCNPISGHATLYWYQQILGQGPKLLIQFQNNGVVDDSQLPKDRFSAERLKGVDSTLKIQPAKLEDSAVYLCASSPDRDYGYTFGSGTRLTVV.

This clone was seen a few times. The chain recombines TRBV20-1 with TRBJ2-7; no reliable D call. CDR3 length: 11 amino acids. Trimming left V 1 base short and J 6 bases short, with 7 bases between. Germline V lookup: CDR1 DFQATT, CDR2 SNEGSKA (reference sequence). CDR3 nucleotides: TGCAGTGCTAGAGTGTTTTCCGAGCAGTACTTC. The encoded protein is CSARVFSEQYF.

This clone was detected once. The rearrangement links TRBV7-2 to TRBJ2-7; 9 bases match TRBD1. Germline lookup yields CDR1 SGHTA and CDR2 FQGNSA. J gave up 8 bases and V 5 bases, and 7 bases lay outside the gene matches. CDR3 length equals 13 residues. Here the CDR3 DNA reads TGTGCCAGCAGCCCCCGGGACAGGGACCAGCAGTACTTC. As protein: CASSPRDRDQQYF.

This clone was picked up a small number of times. The genes are TRBV10-3 and TRBJ2-5, with unresolved D. This CDR3 has 13 residues. Between the trimmed V and J ends, which lost 2 bases and 5 bases, there was a span of 9 bases. The germline gives CDR1 ENHRY, CDR2 SYGVKD. The CDR3 DNA sequence: TGTGCCATCAGTGAGGGGGAACGCGAGACCCAGTACTTC. Protein: CAISEGERETQYF.

This clone was seen a handful of times. The genes are TRBV4-1 and TRBJ2-7, with TRBD1 identical over 10 bases. The CDR3 spans 12 residues. Germline trimming cut 8 bases from V and 3 bases from J; bases unmatched to any gene: 1. Germline lookup yields CDR1 MGHRA and CDR2 YSYEKL. The CDR3 region has the DNA TGCGCCAGCGGGGACAGGGGCTACGAGCAGTACTTC. Amino acid sequence: CASGDRGYEQYF.

V and J are TRBV4-1 and TRBJ2-5; D perhaps matches TRBD1 (6 bases). The V end lost 2 bases, the J end lost 7 bases, and 17 bases lay between the germline ends. The germline gives CDR1 MGHRA, CDR2 YSYEKL. This CDR3 has 15 amino acids. For the CDR3, the DNA is TGCGCCAGCAGCCAACCCGGGACACAGGGACGGACCCAGTACTTC. Protein product: CASSQPGTQGRTQYF.

This clone was found a few times. This chain joins TRBV7-9 and TRBJ1-4, with 8 bases lining up with TRBD1. The V segment lost 2 bases and the J segment 4 bases; nucleotides outside the gene matches: 3. The germline CDR1 and CDR2 sequences are SEHNR and FQNEAQ (reference sequence). This CDR3 spans 15 amino acids. The chain's CDR3 is CASSLRTGSNEKLFF. The CDR3 DNA is TGTGCCAGCAGCTTAAGGACAGGGAGTAATGAAAAACTGTTTTTT.

The J gene is TRBJ2-3, the V gene TRBV5-1; no clear D gene. This CDR3 comprises 11 residues. The germline V and J ends were trimmed by 5 bases and 3 bases, with 4 bases remaining between them. From germline, CDR1 is SGHRS and CDR2 YFSETQ. The CDR3 loop reads CASRNTDTQYF. The CDR3, as DNA: TGCGCCAGCAGAAATACAGATACGCAGTATTTT.

This clone showed up just a few times. The rearrangement links TRBV29-1 to TRBJ1-5; tentatively, D is TRBD1 (5 bases). Trimming stripped 4 bases from V and 6 bases from J, with 13 bases between. Germline V CDR1 and CDR2: SQVTM, ANQGSEA. The CDR3 covers 13 residues. CDR3 coding DNA: TGCAGCGTTGTGTTGGGAAGGGGTCAGCCCCAGCATTTT. Its translation: CSVVLGRGQPQHF.

For this clone: The same CDR3 can be traced to other DNA sequences in this sample. The rearrangement joins TRBV20-1 to TRBJ2-1; D uncertain. Trimming left V 3 bases short and J 0 bases short, with 0 bases between. This CDR3 is built from 11 residues. Germline V gene lookup returns CDR1 DFQATT and CDR2 SNEGSKA (reference sequence). Here the CDR3 DNA reads TGCAGTGCTAGCTCCTACAATGAGCAGTTCTTC. This codes for CSASSYNEQFF.

This chain connects TRBV6-5 to TRBJ1-1; D remains ambiguous. Trimming took 3 bases from V and 5 from J, leaving 13 bases between them. Germline assignment: CDR1 MNHEY and CDR2 SVGAGI. The CDR3 covers 14 residues. The CDR3 spells CASSYRDSGTEAFF. The CDR3 coding sequence is TGTGCCAGCAGTTATCGGGATAGCGGGACTGAAGCTTTCTTT.

The chain is built from TRBV29-1 and TRBJ2-7; TRBD1 agrees at 8 bases. Looked up from germline, CDR1 is SQVTM and CDR2 is ANQGSEA. Trimming took 7 bases from V and 3 from J; bases not matched to a gene: 11. This CDR3 has 14 residues. The DNA of the CDR3 is TGCAGCGCCATTCGGGGACAGGCCGGCTACGAGCAGTACTTC. Encoded protein: CSAIRGQAGYEQYF.

The chain joins TRBV7-9 to TRBJ2-6; 7 bases are shared with TRBD1. The CDR3 loop spans 16 amino acids. Germline V CDR1 and CDR2: SEHNR, FQNEAQ (reference sequence). Unmatched junction bases numbered 4, after V lost 5 bases and J lost 0 bases. DNA of the CDR3: TGTGCCAGCAGCAGGGACAGCTACTCTGGGGCCAACGTCCTGACTTTC. Amino acid sequence: CASSRDSYSGANVLTF.